This note documents a single TCR beta chain sequence. In the original analysis: It was from reference gene primer amplification that nucleated cell counts were estimated. TCRdb's table, derived via immunoSEQ multiplex PCR, lists solely in-frame clones and lacks some. That table furnishes V, J and clone size, whereas the DNA furnished D and trimming. The sample holds 250,000 to 300,000 clones; approximately 85% are singletons and the top ten take roughly 11%. This entry is derived from a study of blood T cell repertoires in COVID-19. Study summary: Sites across the United States, Italy and Spain contributed samples from acute and convalescent COVID-19. PBMCs, B-cell-depleted T cells, or T cells provided the cDNA or gDNA that made up the material.

Trimming removed 8 bases at V and 1 base at J, with 11 bases between. The CDR3 is 13 residues long. Germline CDR1 is SEHNR and CDR2 is FQNEAQ (reference sequence). This receptor was taken from a woman in her seventies with acute or convalescent COVID-19. The sequenced sample consisted of peripheral blood. This chain uses TRBV7-9 with TRBJ1-1, with unresolved D. The CDR3 coding sequence is TGTGCCAGCGATACGGCAGGGAACACTGAAGCTTTCTTT. Its protein product is CASDTAGNTEAFF.